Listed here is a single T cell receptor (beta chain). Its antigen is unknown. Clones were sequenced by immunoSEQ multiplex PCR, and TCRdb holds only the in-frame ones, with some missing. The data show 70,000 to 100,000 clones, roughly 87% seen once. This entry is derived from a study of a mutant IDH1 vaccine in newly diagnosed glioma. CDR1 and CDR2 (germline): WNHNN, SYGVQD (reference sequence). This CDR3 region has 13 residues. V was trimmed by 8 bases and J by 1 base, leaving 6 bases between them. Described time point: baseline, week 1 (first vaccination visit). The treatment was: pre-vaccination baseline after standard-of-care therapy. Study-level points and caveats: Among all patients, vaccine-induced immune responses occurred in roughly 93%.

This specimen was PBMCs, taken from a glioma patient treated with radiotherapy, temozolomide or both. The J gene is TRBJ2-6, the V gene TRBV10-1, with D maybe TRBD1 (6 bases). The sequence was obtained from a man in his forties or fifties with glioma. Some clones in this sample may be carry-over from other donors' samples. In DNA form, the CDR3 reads TGCGCCAGCCAGGGGTCTGGGGCCAACGTCCTGACTTTC. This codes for CASQGSGANVLTF.